The next 26 T cell receptor beta chains were all read from a single sample in a study of blood T cell repertoires in COVID-19. TCRdb keeps only in-frame clones here, not all; method: immunoSEQ multiplex PCR. The repertoire holds about 140,000 clones, with 80% as singletons. The sequenced sample was peripheral blood. Source of these receptors: a woman between 50 and 59 years old with acute or convalescent COVID-19.

The chain employs TRBV5-4 and TRBJ2-3; TRBD1 might be the D (6 bases). The germline V gene has CDR1 SGHNT and CDR2 YYREEE (reference sequence). V gave up 7 bases and J gave up 0 bases, with 12 bases separating them. The CDR3 is 14 amino acids. The CDR3 region has the DNA TGTGCCAGCCAGGGGACAACTAGCACAGATACGCAGTATTTT. It encodes CASQGTTSTDTQYF.

This chain uses TRBV7-2 with TRBJ2-5, with 8 nucleotides matching TRBD2. The CDR3 sequence is 15 residues long. The V gene end was trimmed by 6 bases and the J gene end by 5 bases; junction bases not matched to a gene: 11. Germline lookup yields CDR1 SGHTA and CDR2 FQGNSA. CDR3 bases: TGTGCCAGCAGTTCGGGACGCTCGGGAGGGGAGACCCAGTACTTC. It codes for CASSSGRSGGETQYF.

The V and J genes are TRBV5-1 and TRBJ2-3; 13 bases are shared with TRBD2. Trimming cost V 4 bases and J 2 bases; bases outside gene matches: 7. This CDR3 contains 17 residues. Germline V lookup: CDR1 SGHRS, CDR2 YFSETQ. The CDR3 reads CASSPQGTSGNTDTQYF. As DNA, the CDR3 is TGCGCCAGCAGCCCCCAGGGGACTAGCGGGAACACAGATACGCAGTATTTT.

This chain links TRBV10-3 with TRBJ1-1, with 8 bases fitting TRBD1. With 2 bases clipped from V and 3 bases from J, the junction kept 5 bases outside the gene matches. There are 15 residues in the CDR3. Germline V gene lookup returns CDR1 ENHRY and CDR2 SYGVKD. The CDR3 nucleotides read TGTGCCATCAGTGAGCCCGACAGGGGCTACACTGAAGCTTTCTTT. Protein: CAISEPDRGYTEAFF.

The V and J genes are TRBV14 and TRBJ1-5; TRBD1 matches at 9 bases. The CDR3 loop spans 18 amino acids. J gave up 2 bases and V 1 base, and 9 bases lay outside the gene matches. Germline CDR1 reads SGHDN; CDR2 reads FVKESK. CDR3 nucleotides: TGTGCCAGCAGCCAAGTAGAGGGACAGGGAAACGGCAATCAGCCCCAGCATTTT. Its protein is CASSQVEGQGNGNQPQHF.

This rearrangement joins TRBV30 to TRBJ2-1, with D possibly matching TRBD2 (5 bases). Trimming took 2 bases from V and 12 from J, leaving 14 bases between them. The germline V gene encodes CDR1 GTSNPN and CDR2 SVGIG (reference sequence). The CDR3 sequence is 12 residues long. CDR3 sequence: CAWSPQEGGQFF. For the CDR3, the DNA is TGTGCCTGGAGTCCACAAGAGGGTGGGCAGTTCTTC. Variable domain in full (rest from reference TRBV30 and TRBJ2-1): SQTIHQWPATLVQPVGSPLSLECTVEGTSNPNLYWYRQAAGRGLQLLFYSVGIGQISSEVPQNLSASRPQDRQFILSSKKLLLSDSGFYLCAWSPQEGGQFFGPGTRLTVL.

The chain uses TRBV19 and TRBJ1-1; D remains unclear. Germline CDR1 LNHDA, CDR2 SQIVND (reference sequence). The CDR3 spans 16 residues. Trimming cost V 5 bases and J 3 bases, with 19 bases left between them. The chain's CDR3 is CASSLSTSWPHTEAFF. CDR3 in DNA: TGTGCCAGTAGTCTCTCAACGTCCTGGCCCCACACTGAAGCTTTCTTT.

This chain links TRBV12-5 with TRBJ1-5; tentative D call: TRBD1 (5 bases). The CDR3 loop spans 13 amino acids. Germline V gene lookup returns CDR1 LGHNT and CDR2 FRNRAP. Trimming stripped 5 bases from V and 5 bases from J, with 10 bases between. The CDR3 spells CASGTDSDQPQHF. In DNA, the CDR3 is TGTGCTAGTGGTACCGACAGTGATCAGCCCCAGCATTTT.

This clone was seen a few times. The V gene is TRBV5-1, the J gene TRBJ2-3, with a weak D call TRBD2 (6 bases). The germline V gene encodes CDR1 SGHRS and CDR2 YFSETQ. V shed 4 bases and J shed 2 bases, with 11 bases lying between them. The CDR3 runs to 14 residues. The CDR3 nucleotides are TGCGCCAGCAGCACCGGGACTGTCACAGATACGCAGTATTTT. This codes for CASSTGTVTDTQYF.

A few counts support this clone. The identical CDR3 is also encoded by other nucleotide sequences in the sample. V is TRBV18 and J is TRBJ2-2; TRBD2 matches 11 bases. J was trimmed by 1 base and V by 3 bases; bases with no gene match: 1. Germline CDR1 is KGHSH and CDR2 is LQKENI. CDR3 length: 16 amino acids. Written as DNA, the CDR3 is TGTGCCAGCTCACCGGGACTAGCGGTGAACACCGGGGAGCTGTTTTTT. Its protein product is CASSPGLAVNTGELFF.

The V call is TRBV6-5, the J call TRBJ1-6; TRBD1 agrees at 9 bases. Germline CDR1 reads MNHEY; CDR2 reads SVGAGI. The trim removed 5 bases at V and 10 bases at J, leaving 9 bases unmatched. CDR3 length: 15 amino acids. The CDR3 reads CASSLWDREGSPLHF. As DNA, the CDR3 is TGTGCCAGCAGTCTATGGGACAGGGAAGGATCACCCCTCCACTTT.

The V and J genes are TRBV6-2 or TRBV6-3 and TRBJ1-1; D might be TRBD1 (6 bases). The V and J ends lost 4 bases and 0 bases respectively, with 24 bases between them. Per germline, CDR1 MNHEY and CDR2 SVGEGT. This CDR3 comprises 19 residues. CDR3 nucleotides: TGTGCCAGCAGTTCCGACAGTATGGGGGCGGTTGACATGAACACTGAAGCTTTCTTT. This sequence encodes CASSSDSMGAVDMNTEAFF.

This clone was counted only a few times. V usage is TRBV2 and J usage is TRBJ1-6, with a possible D match to TRBD1 (6 bases). Per the germline V gene, CDR1 is SNHLY and CDR2 is FYNNEI. V was trimmed by 6 bases and J by 7 bases, leaving 16 bases between them. The CDR3 has 15 amino acids. The CDR3 region is CASRGAQGSNSPLHF. CDR3 coding DNA: TGTGCCAGCAGGGGGGCTCAGGGTAGCAATTCACCCCTCCACTTT. Using reference TRBV2 and TRBJ1-6 for the parts outside the CDR3, the full variable domain is EPEVTQTPSHQVTQMGQEVILRCVPISNHLYFYWYRQILGQKVEFLVSFYNNEISEKSEIFDDQFSVERPDGSNFTLKIRSTKLEDSAMYFCASRGAQGSNSPLHFGNGTRLTVT.

The table lists this clone with a few counts. The CDR3 nucleotides read TGTGCCTACATCAGGGGGCGAATTCCGTCCTCCCCTGTAGCTAACTATGGCTACACCTTC. The encoded protein is CAYIRGRIPSSPVANYGYTF. This rearrangement joins TRBV30 to TRBJ1-2, with 8 bases lining up with TRBD1. The V gene's germline CDR1 is GTSNPN and CDR2 SVGIG (reference sequence). This CDR3 spans 20 amino acids. V dropped 7 bases and J dropped 0; count of bases not matched to a gene: 25.

This clone was seen only a few times. The CDR3 DNA is TGTGCCAGCAGTGCTACAGGGGGGTGGCTAGAGACCCAGTACTTC. Its translation: CASSATGGWLETQYF. The V gene is TRBV6-2 or TRBV6-3, the J gene TRBJ2-5; 8 bases agree with TRBD1. CDR1 and CDR2 (germline): MNHEY, SVGEGT. This CDR3 is built from 15 residues. V was pared by 5 bases and J by 4 bases, with 9 bases of the junction left unmatched.

The chain joins TRBV28 to TRBJ1-5, with D uncertain. CDR1 is MDHEN and CDR2 is SYDVKM in the germline V gene. The CDR3 is 14 residues long. With 10 bases removed from V and 7 bases from J, the gap between germline ends came to 20 bases. The CDR3 sequence: CATTTSGFGQPQHF. CDR3 DNA: TGTGCCACAACAACGTCGGGTTTCGGGCAGCCCCAGCATTTT.

The V call is TRBV11-2, the J call TRBJ2-3, with TRBD2 identical over 7 bases. CDR1 is SGHAT, CDR2 FQNNGV, per germline. The junction had 10 bases not matched to a gene; V was cut back by 5 bases and J by 5 bases. This CDR3 comprises 15 residues. Written as DNA, the CDR3 is TGTGCCAGCAGCCCGAGCGGGGTGTATGGAGATACGCAGTATTTT. This encodes CASSPSGVYGDTQYF.

This chain uses TRBV12-3 or TRBV12-4 with TRBJ1-2; TRBD1 matches 8 bases. The CDR3 is 13 amino acids. V shed 6 bases, J shed 4 bases, and the junction held 4 bases outside the gene matches. CDR3: CASSPGGPYGYTF. The CDR3 nucleotides are TGTGCCAGCAGCCCAGGGGGCCCCTATGGCTACACCTTC.

The gene calls are TRBV5-4 and TRBJ1-2, with 8 bases that match TRBD1. The germline CDR1 and CDR2 sequences are SGHNT and YYREEE (reference sequence). The CDR3 loop spans 12 amino acids. The V gene end was trimmed by 4 bases and the J gene end by 7 bases; junction bases not matched to a gene: 3. CDR3: CASSRDRGGYTF. The CDR3 DNA is TGTGCCAGCAGCCGAGACAGGGGTGGCTACACCTTC.

The J gene is TRBJ2-2, the V gene TRBV18, with D perhaps matching TRBD1 (6 bases). Trimming stripped 3 bases from V and 3 bases from J, with 14 bases between. CDR1 and CDR2 from the germline V gene are KGHSH and LQKENI. The CDR3 has 16 residues. CDR3 nucleotide sequence: TGTGCCAGCTCACCGAGGGATGGGGGCGACACCGGGGAGCTGTTTTTT. Translated: CASSPRDGGDTGELFF.

This clone was seen at least ten times. This rearrangement joins TRBV5-3 to TRBJ2-7; 7 positions agree with TRBD2. TRBV5-3 carries the ORF label, with uncertain function. With V trimmed by 2 bases and J by 0 bases, 2 bases remained unmatched. The CDR3 covers 14 residues. CDR3 region: CARSLAGFSYEQYF. CDR3 in DNA: TGTGCCAGAAGCTTAGCGGGGTTCTCCTACGAGCAGTACTTC.

The chain has TRBV24-1 and TRBJ2-7; the D is unclear. The CDR3 spans 13 residues. The germline V and J ends were trimmed by 0 bases and 5 bases, with 7 bases remaining between them. Germline CDR1 reads KGHDR; CDR2 reads SFDVKD. The CDR3 spells CATSDLPGNEQYF. CDR3 nucleotide sequence: TGTGCCACCAGTGATTTGCCGGGTAACGAGCAGTACTTC.

V gene TRBV5-6 combines with J gene TRBJ1-2; D gene uncertain. The CDR3 runs 14 residues. Germline V gene data show CDR1 as SGHDT and CDR2 as YYEEEE. V gave up 4 bases and J gave up 3 bases, with 13 bases separating them. The CDR3 here is CASSGESGYYGYTF. The CDR3 bases are TGTGCCAGCAGCGGCGAATCAGGCTACTATGGCTACACCTTC.

The chain is built from TRBV11-2 and TRBJ1-2; possible D gene TRBD1, 5 bases. Between the trimmed V and J ends, which lost 5 bases and 9 bases, there was a span of 16 bases. Looked up from germline, CDR1 is SGHAT and CDR2 is FQNNGV. The CDR3 consists of 13 residues. CDR3 region: CASSPGTGGSYTF. DNA of the CDR3: TGTGCCAGCAGCCCCGGAACAGGCGGCAGCTACACCTTC.

This clone was counted only a few times. This chain joins TRBV9 and TRBJ2-2, with 7 nucleotides matching TRBD2. Losses at the gene ends were 4 bases for V and 8 bases for J; bases not matched to a gene: 2. CDR3 length equals 12 residues. Per germline, CDR1 SGDLS and CDR2 YYNGEE. The CDR3 sequence is CASSFSGGELFF. For the CDR3, the DNA is TGTGCCAGCAGCTTTAGCGGGGGGGAGCTGTTTTTT.

The genes are TRBV18 and TRBJ2-1, with TRBD1 matching over 12 bases. This CDR3 is built from 15 residues. The V segment lost 3 bases and the J segment 6 bases; nucleotides outside the gene matches: 3. CDR1 and CDR2 (germline): KGHSH, LQKENI. The DNA of the CDR3 is TGTGCCAGCTCACCTTCGGGACAGGGGGCCAATGAGCAGTTCTTC. Protein sequence: CASSPSGQGANEQFF.